This TCR beta chain is drawn from a study of CD8 T cells in ankylosing spondylitis (dated by TCRdb to 2015 to 2018). Concerning the study at large: T cell receptor beta repertoires were profiled in healthy donors and ankylosing spondylitis patients so that disease-linked TCR variants could be found. The whole study cohort included 95 to 130 healthy donors and 20 to 25 ankylosing spondylitis patients. Peripheral blood samples were taken, and synovial fluid was additionally collected from ankylosing spondylitis patients. The paper's findings and limits, for the study overall: Significant enrichment of the disease-linked clones was reported in matched synovial fluid samples from ankylosing spondylitis patients. In peripheral blood, the disease-linked clones were found at relatively low frequencies and had a CD8+ phenotype. Some TCR beta motif variants had previously been reported in synovial fluid and blood of reactive arthritis patients, which suggested common disease-initiation mechanisms. A TCR beta motif of about 8 highly homologous amino acid variants appeared characteristic of blood from ankylosing spondylitis patients.

These reads were obtained on an Illumina HiSeq 2500. Quantitative 5'-RACE with molecular barcodes was the method used to prepare the TCR beta libraries. On the authors' methods: A new computational method based on a probabilistic model of VDJ rearrangement was used to identify disease-linked TCR variants. The public reads were reprocessed in TCRdb via fastp at Q25 and MiXCR, keeping in-frame beta chains. Rows with one shared CDR3 protein collapse into an entry with the most common genes and DNA. The authors' filters were not applied to this entry. Within this sample are some 140,000 distinct CDR3 sequences, with 7.3% of them counted one time only. The ten biggest clones cover approximately 13% of the sample. This clonotype was detected ten times or more. This receptor's antigen is unknown. No base quality information exists; no much larger clone differs at one position. The germline V gene specifies SGHRS as CDR1 and YFSETQ as CDR2. Unmatched junction bases come to 1, with V trimmed by 1 base and J by 5 bases. There are 15 amino acids in the CDR3, from cysteine to phenylalanine inclusive. The sequence is cut down to CDR3 DNA, 45 bases in frame from base 1.

The sample taken for sequencing was blood, either unsorted or a sorted T cell fraction (not recorded which). This receptor was obtained from a female donor with ankylosing spondylitis or in good health (not recorded which). The receptor chain draws on TRBV5-1 and TRBJ2-1; 12 central bases correspond to TRBD2. The nucleotide sequence is TGCGCCAGCAGCTTGCGGACTAGCGGGGACAATGAGCAGTTCTTC. This sequence encodes CASSLRTSGDNEQFF. The variable domain in full, with residues beyond the CDR3 obtained from the reference TRBV5-1 and TRBJ2-1 genes, is KAGVTQTPRYLIKTRGQQVTLSCSPISGHRSVSWYQQTPGQGLQFLFEYFSETQRNKGNFPGRFSGRQFSNSRSEMNVSTLELGDSALYLCASSLRTSGDNEQFFGPGTRLTVL.